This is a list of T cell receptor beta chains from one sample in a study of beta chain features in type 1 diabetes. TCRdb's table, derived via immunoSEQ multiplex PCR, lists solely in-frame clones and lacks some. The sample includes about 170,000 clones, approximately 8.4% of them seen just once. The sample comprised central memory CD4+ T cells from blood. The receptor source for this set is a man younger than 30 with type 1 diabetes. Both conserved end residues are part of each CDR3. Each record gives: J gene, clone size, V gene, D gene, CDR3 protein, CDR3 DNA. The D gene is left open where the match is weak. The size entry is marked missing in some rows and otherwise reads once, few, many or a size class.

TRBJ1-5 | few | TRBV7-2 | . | CASSLGAGSNQPQHF | TGTGCCAGCAGCTTAGGAGCAGGTAGCAATCAGCCCCAGCATTTT
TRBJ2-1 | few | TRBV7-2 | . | CASSLTQARGEQFF | TGTGCCAGCAGCTTAACTCAGGCCCGTGGAGAGCAGTTCTTC
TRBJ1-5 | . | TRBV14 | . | CASSRGVQGPQHF | TGTGCCAGCAGCCGAGGCGTCCAGGGACCCCAGCATTTT
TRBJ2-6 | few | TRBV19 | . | CASSIDGVSSGANVLTF | TGTGCCAGTAGTATCGACGGGGTCAGCTCTGGGGCCAACGTCCTGACTTTC
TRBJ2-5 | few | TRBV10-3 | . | CAISPIERETQYF | TGTGCCATCAGTCCCATTGAGAGAGAGACCCAGTACTTC
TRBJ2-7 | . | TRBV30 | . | CAWSGSYEQYF | TGTGCCTGGTCAGGGTCCTACGAGCAGTACTTC
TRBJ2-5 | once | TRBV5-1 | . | CASSLAGSQETQYF | TGCGCCAGCAGCTTGGCGGGGTCCCAAGAGACCCAGTACTTC
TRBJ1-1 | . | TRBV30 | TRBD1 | CAWRRGQRNTEAFF | TGTGCCTGGAGAAGGGGACAGCGGAACACTGAAGCTTTCTTT
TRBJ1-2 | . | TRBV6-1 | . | CASSPRTSGSHGYTF | TGTGCCAGCAGTCCCAGGACTAGCGGGAGCCATGGCTACACCTTC
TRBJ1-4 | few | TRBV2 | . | CASRRGAGEKLFF | TGTGCCAGCAGGCGGGGGGCGGGCGAAAAACTGTTTTTT
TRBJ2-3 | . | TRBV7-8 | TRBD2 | CASSLQGGGAIFTDTQYF | TGTGCCAGCAGCTTACAGGGCGGGGGGGCTATTTTTACAGATACGCAGTATTTT
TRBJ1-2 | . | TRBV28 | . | CASSPPGAYGYTF | TGTGCCAGCAGCCCTCCCGGAGCATATGGCTACACCTTC
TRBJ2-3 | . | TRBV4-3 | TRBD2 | CASSQDKAGGLDTQYF | TGCGCCAGCAGCCAAGATAAGGCGGGGGGGCTAGATACGCAGTATTTT
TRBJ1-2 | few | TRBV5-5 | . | CASSYRLTQGYGYTF | TGTGCCAGCAGCTACCGTCTCACCCAGGGCTATGGCTACACCTTC
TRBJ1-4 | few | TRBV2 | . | CASSYTGGEPELFF | TGTGCCAGCAGCTATACGGGAGGGGAGCCAGAACTGTTTTTT
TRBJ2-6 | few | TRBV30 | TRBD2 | CAWCTSGGAANVLTF | TGTGCCTGGTGTACAAGCGGGGGGGCGGCCAACGTCCTGACTTTC
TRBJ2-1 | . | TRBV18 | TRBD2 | CASSLLAGGIYNEQFF | TGTGCCAGCTCGTTATTAGCGGGAGGGATCTACAATGAGCAGTTCTTC
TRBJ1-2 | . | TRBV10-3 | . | CAIKGPGVHYGYTF | TGTGCCATCAAGGGACCAGGGGTTCACTATGGCTACACCTTC
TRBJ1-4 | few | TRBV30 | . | CAWSAAPLNEKLFF | TGTGCCTGGAGTGCCGCCCCCCTAAATGAAAAACTGTTTTTT
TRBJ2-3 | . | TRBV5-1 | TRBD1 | CASSSTGGDATDTQYF | TGCGCCAGCAGCTCTACAGGGGGCGATGCCACAGATACGCAGTATTTT
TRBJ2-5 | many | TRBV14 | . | CASSLLETQYF | TGTGCCAGCAGCCTCCTGGAGACCCAGTACTTC
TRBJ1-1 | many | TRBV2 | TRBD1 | CASSARQGMTEAFF | TGTGCCAGCAGCGCCAGACAGGGGATGACTGAAGCTTTCTTT
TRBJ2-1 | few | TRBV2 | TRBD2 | CASSAYLTRLAAVGNEQFF | TGTGCCAGCAGTGCCTACCTGACCCGACTAGCGGCCGTGGGGAATGAGCAGTTCTTC
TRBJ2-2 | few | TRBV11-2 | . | CASSRQTGELFF | TGTGCCAGCAGCCGCCAGACCGGGGAGCTGTTTTTT